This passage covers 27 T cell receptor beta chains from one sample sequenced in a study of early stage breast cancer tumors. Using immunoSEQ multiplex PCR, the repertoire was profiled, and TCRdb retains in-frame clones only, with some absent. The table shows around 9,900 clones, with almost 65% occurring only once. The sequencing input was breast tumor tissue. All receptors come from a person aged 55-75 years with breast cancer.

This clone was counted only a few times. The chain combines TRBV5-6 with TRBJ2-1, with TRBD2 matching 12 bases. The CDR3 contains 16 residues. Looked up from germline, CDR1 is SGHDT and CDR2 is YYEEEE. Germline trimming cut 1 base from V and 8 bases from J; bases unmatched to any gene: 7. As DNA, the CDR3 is TGTGCCAGCAGCTTGCCTAGCGGGAGGGCCGGGGATGAGCAGTTCTTC. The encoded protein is CASSLPSGRAGDEQFF.

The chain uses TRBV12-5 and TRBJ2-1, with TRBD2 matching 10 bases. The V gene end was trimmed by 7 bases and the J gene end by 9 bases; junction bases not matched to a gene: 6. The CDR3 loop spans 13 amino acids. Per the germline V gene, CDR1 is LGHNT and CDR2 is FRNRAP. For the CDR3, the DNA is TGTGCTAGTGAGAGCGGGGGGGGAGGTGAGCAGTTCTTC. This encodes CASESGGGGEQFF.

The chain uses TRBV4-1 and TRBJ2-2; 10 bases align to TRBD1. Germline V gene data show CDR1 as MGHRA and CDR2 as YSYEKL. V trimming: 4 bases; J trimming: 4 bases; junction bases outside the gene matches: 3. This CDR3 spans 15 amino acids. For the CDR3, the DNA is TGCGCCAGCAGCCGGGACAGGGGAGGCACCGGGGAGCTGTTTTTT. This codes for CASSRDRGGTGELFF.

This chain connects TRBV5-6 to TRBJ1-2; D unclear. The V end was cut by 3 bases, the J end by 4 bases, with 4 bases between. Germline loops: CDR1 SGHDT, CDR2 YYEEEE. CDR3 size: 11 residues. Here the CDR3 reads CASSWAYGYTF. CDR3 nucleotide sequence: TGTGCCAGCAGCTGGGCCTATGGCTACACCTTC. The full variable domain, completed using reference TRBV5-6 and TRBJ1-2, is DAGVTQSPTHLIKTRGQQVTLRCSPKSGHDTVSWYQQALGQGPQFIFQYYEEEERQRGNFPDRFSGHQFPNYSSELNVNALLLGDSALYLCASSWAYGYTFGSGTRLTVV.

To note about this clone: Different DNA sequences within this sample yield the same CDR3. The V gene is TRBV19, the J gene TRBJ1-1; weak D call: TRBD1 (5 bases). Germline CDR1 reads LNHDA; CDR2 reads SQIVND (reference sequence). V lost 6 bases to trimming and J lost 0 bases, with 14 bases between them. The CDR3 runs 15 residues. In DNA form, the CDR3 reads TGTGCCAGTAGCACCCAGGGCATCATGAACACTGAAGCTTTCTTT. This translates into CASSTQGIMNTEAFF.

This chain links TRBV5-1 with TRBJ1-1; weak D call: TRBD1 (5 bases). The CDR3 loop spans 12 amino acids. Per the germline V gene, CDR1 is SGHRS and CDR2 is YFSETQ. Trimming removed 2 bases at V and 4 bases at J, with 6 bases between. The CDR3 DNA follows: TGCGCCAGCAGCTTTAGGGGCACTGAAGCTTTCTTT. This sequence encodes CASSFRGTEAFF.

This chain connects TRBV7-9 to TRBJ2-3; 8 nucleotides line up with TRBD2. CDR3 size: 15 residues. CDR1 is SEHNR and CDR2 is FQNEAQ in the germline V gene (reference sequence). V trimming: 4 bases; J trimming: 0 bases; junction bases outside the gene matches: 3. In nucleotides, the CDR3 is TGTGCCAGCAGCTCACCTAGCGGGAGCACAGATACGCAGTATTTT. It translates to CASSSPSGSTDTQYF.

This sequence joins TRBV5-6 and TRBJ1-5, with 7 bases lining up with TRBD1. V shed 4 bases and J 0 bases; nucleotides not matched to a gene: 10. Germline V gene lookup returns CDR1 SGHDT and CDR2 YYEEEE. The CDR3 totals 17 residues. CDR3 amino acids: CASSKSTGMVSNQPQHF. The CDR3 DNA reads TGTGCCAGCAGCAAATCGACAGGGATGGTTAGCAATCAGCCCCAGCATTTT.

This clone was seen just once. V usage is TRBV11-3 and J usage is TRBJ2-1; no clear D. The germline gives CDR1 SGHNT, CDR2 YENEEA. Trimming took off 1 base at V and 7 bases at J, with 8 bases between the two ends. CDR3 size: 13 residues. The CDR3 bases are TGTGCCAGCAGCTTAGGAGCGTCAAATGAGCAGTTCTTC. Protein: CASSLGASNEQFF.

The CDR3 sequence is CASSRAFGSTDTQYF. The CDR3 DNA is TGTGCCAGCAGCCGGGCATTTGGGTCCACAGATACGCAGTATTTT. The chain uses TRBV5-6 and TRBJ2-3; no clear D gene. The ends were cut back, 4 bases at V and 2 bases at J, with 14 bases in the middle. The CDR3 has 15 residues. CDR1 and CDR2 from the germline V gene are SGHDT and YYEEEE.

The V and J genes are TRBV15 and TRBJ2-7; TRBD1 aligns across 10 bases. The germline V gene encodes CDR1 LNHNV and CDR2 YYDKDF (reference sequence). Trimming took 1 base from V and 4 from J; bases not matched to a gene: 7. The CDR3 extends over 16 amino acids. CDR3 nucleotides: TGTGCCACCAGCAGAGTCTACGACAGGGGGCCTTACGAGCAGTACTTC. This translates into CATSRVYDRGPYEQYF.

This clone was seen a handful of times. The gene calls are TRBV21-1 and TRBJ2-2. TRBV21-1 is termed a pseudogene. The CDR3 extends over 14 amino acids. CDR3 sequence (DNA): TGTGCCAGCCCAGATGGGTCCTTCACCGGGGAGCTGTTTTTT. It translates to CASPDGSFTGELFF.

The CDR3: CASSHIRTEQFF. CDR3 sequence (DNA): TGTGCCAGCAGTCACATCCGAACCGAGCAGTTCTTC. This chain joins TRBV28 and TRBJ2-1; D not resolved. V lost 5 bases, J lost 10 bases, and 12 bases lay in between. The CDR3 loop spans 12 amino acids. The germline V gene has CDR1 MDHEN and CDR2 SYDVKM.

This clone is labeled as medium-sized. CDR3: CASSYSIQGLYGYTF. The CDR3 coding sequence is TGTGCCAGCAGTTACTCGATTCAGGGTTTGTATGGCTACACCTTC. The chain has TRBV6-5 and TRBJ1-2; possibly TRBD1 for D (5 bases). This CDR3 is built from 15 residues. Germline values: CDR1 MNHEY, CDR2 SVGAGI. Trimming took off 0 bases at V and 5 bases at J, with 13 bases between the two ends.

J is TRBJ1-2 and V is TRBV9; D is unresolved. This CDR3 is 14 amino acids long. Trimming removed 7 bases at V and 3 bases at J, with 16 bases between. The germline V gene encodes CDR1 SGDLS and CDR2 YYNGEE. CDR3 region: CASQAGLRDYGYTF. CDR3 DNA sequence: TGTGCCAGCCAAGCGGGGTTACGGGACTATGGCTACACCTTC.

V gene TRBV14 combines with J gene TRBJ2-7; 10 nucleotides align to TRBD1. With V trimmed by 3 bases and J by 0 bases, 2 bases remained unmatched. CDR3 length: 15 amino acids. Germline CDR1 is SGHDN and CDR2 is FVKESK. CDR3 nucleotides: TGTGCCAGCAGCCAGGGACAGGGGAGCTCCTACGAGCAGTACTTC. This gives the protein CASSQGQGSSYEQYF. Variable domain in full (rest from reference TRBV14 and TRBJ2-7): EAGVTQFPSHSVIEKGQTVTLRCDPISGHDNLYWYRRVMGKEIKFLLHFVKESKQDESGMPNNRFLAERTGGTYSTLKVQPAELEDSGVYFCASSQGQGSSYEQYFGPGTRLTVT.

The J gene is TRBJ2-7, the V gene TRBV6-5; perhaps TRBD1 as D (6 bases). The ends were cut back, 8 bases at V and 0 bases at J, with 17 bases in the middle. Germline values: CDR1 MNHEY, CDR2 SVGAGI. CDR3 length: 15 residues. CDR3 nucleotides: TGTGCCAGCCAGGGGTTCGGACATAGCTCCTACGAGCAGTACTTC. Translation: CASQGFGHSSYEQYF.

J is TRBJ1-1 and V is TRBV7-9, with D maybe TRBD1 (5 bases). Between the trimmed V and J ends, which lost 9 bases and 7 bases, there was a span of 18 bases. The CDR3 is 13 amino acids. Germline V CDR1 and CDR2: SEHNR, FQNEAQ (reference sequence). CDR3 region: CASQNGGSREAFF. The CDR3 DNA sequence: TGTGCCAGTCAAAACGGGGGGTCCCGTGAAGCTTTCTTT.

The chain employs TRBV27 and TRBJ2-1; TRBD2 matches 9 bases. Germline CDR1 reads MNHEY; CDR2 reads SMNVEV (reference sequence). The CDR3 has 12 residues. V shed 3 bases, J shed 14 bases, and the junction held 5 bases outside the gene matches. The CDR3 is CASSLLAGAKFF. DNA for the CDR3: TGTGCCAGCAGTTTGTTAGCGGGGGCGAAGTTCTTC.

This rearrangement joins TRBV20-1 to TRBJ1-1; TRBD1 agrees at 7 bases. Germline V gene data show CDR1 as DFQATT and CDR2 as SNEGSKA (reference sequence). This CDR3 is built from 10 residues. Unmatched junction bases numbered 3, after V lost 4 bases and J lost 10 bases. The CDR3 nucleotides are TGCAGTGCTAACAGGGGTCCAGCTTTCTTT. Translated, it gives CSANRGPAFF.

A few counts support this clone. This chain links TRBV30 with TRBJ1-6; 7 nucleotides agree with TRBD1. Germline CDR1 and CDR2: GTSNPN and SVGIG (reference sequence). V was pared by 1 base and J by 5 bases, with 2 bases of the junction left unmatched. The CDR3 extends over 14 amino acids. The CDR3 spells CAWSGGQDNSPLHF. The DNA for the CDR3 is TGTGCCTGGAGTGGAGGACAGGATAATTCACCCCTCCACTTT.

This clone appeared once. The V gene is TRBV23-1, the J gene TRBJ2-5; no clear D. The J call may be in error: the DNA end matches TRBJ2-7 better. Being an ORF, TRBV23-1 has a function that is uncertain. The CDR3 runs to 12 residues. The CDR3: CASSPRLYEQYF. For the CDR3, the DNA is TGCGCCAGCAGTCCGAGATTGTACGAGCAGTACTTC.

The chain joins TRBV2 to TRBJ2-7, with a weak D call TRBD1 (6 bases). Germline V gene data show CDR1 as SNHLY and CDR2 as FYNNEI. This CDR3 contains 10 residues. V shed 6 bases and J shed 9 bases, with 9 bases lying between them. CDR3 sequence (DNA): TGTGCCAGCAGAAACAGGGTGCAGTACTTC. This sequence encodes CASRNRVQYF. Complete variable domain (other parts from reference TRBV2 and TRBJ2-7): EPEVTQTPSHQVTQMGQEVILRCVPISNHLYFYWYRQILGQKVEFLVSFYNNEISEKSEIFDDQFSVERPDGSNFTLKIRSTKLEDSAMYFCASRNRVQYFGPGTRLTVT.

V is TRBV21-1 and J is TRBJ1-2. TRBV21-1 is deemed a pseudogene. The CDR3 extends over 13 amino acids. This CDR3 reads CASIDGPNYGYTF. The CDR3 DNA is TGTGCCAGCATAGACGGACCTAACTATGGCTACACCTTC.

CDR3 in amino acids: CASSLVADTQYF. CDR3 nucleotides: TGTGCCAGCAGCTTAGTAGCAGATACGCAGTATTTT. This chain uses TRBV7-8 with TRBJ2-3; no firm D call. This CDR3 has 12 residues. With 1 base removed from V and 4 bases from J, the gap between germline ends came to 3 bases. Germline V gene data show CDR1 as SGHVS and CDR2 as FQNEAQ.

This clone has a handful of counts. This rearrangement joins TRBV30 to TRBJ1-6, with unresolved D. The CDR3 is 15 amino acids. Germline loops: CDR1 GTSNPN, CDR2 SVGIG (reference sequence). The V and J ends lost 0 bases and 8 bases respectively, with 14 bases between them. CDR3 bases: TGTGCCTGGAGTGTACGTACCGGCCGGGATTCACCCCTCCACTTT. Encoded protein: CAWSVRTGRDSPLHF.

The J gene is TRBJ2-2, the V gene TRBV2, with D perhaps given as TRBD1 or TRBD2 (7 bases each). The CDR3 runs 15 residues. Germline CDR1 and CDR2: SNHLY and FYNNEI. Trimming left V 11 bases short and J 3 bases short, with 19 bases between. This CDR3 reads CAGSRQGGDTGELFF. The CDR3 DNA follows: TGTGCCGGATCAAGGCAGGGGGGGGACACCGGGGAGCTGTTTTTT.